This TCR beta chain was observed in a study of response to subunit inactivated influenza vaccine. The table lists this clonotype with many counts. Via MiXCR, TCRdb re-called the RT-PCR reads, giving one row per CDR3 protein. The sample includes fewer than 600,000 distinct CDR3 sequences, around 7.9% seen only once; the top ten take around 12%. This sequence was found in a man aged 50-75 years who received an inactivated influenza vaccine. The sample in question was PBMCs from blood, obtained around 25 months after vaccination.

CDR3: CASSLTSGLTGELFF. DNA of the CDR3: TGTGCCAGCAGCTTGACTAGCGGACTAACCGGGGAGCTGTTTTTT. This sequence joins TRBV11-2 and TRBJ2-2, with 9 bases identical to TRBD2. V shed 3 bases and J 5 bases; nucleotides not matched to a gene: 4. This CDR3 is 15 amino acids long. The V gene's germline CDR1 is SGHAT and CDR2 FQNNGV.